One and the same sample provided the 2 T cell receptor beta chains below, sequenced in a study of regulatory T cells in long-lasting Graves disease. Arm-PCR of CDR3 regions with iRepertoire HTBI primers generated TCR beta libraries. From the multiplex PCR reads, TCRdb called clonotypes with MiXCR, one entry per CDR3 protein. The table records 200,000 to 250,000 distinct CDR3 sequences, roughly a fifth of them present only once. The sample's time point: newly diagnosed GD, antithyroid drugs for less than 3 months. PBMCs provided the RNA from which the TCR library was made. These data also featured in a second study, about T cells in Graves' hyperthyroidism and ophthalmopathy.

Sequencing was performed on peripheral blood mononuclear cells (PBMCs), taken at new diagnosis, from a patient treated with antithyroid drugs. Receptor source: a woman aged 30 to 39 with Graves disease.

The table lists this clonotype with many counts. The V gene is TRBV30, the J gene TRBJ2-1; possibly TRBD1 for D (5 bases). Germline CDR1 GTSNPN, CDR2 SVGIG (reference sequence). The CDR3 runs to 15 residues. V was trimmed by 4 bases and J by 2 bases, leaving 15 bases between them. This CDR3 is CAWTKRGGAYNEQFF. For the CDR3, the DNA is TGTGCCTGGACCAAAAGGGGCGGCGCCTACAATGAGCAGTTCTTC. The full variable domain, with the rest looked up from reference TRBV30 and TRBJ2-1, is SQTIHQWPATLVQPVGSPLSLECTVEGTSNPNLYWYRQAAGRGLQLLFYSVGIGQISSEVPQNLSASRPQDRQFILSSKKLLLSDSGFYLCAWTKRGGAYNEQFFGPGTRLTVL.

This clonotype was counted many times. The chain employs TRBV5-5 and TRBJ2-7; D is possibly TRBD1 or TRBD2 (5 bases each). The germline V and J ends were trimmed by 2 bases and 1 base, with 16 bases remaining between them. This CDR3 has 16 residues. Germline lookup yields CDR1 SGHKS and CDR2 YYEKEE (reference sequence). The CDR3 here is CASSFDPPGPSYEQYF. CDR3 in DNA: TGTGCCAGCAGCTTTGATCCCCCGGGGCCTTCCTACGAGCAGTACTTC.